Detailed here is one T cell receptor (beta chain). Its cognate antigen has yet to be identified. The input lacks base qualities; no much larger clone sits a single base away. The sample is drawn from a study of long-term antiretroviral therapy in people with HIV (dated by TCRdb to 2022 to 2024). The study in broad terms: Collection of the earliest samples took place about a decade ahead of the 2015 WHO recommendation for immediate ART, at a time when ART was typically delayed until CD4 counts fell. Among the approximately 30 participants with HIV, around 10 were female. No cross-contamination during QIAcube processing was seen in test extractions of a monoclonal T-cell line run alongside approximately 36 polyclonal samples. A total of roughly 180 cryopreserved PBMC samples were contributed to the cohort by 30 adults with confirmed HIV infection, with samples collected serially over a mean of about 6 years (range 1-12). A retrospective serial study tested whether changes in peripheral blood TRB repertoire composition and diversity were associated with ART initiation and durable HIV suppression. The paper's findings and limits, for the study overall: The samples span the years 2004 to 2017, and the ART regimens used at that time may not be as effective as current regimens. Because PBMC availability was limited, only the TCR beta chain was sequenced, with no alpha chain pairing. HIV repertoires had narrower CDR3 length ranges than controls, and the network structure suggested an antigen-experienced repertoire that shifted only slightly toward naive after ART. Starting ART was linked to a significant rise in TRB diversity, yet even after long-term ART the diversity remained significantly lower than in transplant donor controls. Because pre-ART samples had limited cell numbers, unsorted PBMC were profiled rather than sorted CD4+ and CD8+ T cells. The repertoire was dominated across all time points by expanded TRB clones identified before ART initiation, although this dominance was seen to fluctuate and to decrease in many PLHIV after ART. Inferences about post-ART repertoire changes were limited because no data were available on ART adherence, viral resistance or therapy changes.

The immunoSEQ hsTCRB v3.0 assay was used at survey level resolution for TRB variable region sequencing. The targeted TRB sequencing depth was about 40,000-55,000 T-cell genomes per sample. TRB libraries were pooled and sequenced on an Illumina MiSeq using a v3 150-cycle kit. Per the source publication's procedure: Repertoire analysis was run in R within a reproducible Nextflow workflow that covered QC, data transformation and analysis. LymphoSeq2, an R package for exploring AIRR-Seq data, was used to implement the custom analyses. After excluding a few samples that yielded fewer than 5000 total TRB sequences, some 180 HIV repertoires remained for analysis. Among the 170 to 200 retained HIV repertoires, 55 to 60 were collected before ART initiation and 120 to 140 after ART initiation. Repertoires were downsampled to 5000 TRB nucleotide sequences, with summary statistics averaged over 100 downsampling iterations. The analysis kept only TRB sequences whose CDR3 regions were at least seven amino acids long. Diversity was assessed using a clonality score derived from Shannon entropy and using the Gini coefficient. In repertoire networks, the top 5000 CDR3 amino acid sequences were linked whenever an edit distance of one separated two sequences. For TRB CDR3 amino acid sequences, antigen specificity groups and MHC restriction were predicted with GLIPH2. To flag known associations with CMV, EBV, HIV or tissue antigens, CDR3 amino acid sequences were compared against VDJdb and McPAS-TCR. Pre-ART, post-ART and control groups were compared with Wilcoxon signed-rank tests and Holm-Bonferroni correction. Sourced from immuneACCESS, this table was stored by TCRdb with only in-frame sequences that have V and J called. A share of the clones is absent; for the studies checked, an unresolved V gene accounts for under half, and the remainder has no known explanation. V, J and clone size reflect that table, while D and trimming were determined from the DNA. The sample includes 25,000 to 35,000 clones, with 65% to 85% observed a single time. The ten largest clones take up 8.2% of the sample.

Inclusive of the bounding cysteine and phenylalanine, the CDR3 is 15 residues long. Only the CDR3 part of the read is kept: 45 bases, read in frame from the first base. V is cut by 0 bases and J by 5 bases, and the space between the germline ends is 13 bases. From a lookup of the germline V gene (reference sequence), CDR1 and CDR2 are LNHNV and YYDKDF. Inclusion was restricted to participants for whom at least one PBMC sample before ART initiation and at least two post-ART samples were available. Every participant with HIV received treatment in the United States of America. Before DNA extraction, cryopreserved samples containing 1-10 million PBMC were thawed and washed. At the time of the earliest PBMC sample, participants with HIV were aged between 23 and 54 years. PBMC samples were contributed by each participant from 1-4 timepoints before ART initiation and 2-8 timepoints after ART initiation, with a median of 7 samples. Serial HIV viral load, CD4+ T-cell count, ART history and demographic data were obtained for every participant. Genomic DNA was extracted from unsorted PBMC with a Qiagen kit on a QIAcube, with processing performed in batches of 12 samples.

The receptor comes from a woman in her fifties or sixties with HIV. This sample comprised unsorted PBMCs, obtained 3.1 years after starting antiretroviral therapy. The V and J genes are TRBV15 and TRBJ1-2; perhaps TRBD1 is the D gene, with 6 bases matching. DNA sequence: TGTGCCACCAGCAGAGATTCAGGGGTTGGTTATGGCTACACCTTC. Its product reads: CATSRDSGVGYGYTF.